These T cell receptor beta chains were read from a single sample in a study of blood T cell repertoires in COVID-19. Using immunoSEQ multiplex PCR, the repertoire was profiled, and TCRdb retains in-frame clones only, with some absent. The sample includes about 180,000 clones, roughly 85% of them seen just once. Sequenced sample: PBMCs or T cells enriched from blood (not recorded which). Receptor source: a woman between 18 and 29 years old who had recovered from COVID-19. CDR3s include the opening cysteine and the closing phenylalanine or tryptophan. The D gene is left open where the match is weak. Not every row has a clone size; where given, it reads once, few, many or a size class.

D	J	length	V	size	CDR3	DNA
-	TRBJ2-7	16	TRBV9	-	CASSLRDTAFSGEQYF	TGTGCCAGCAGCCTACGGGACACGGCCTTTTCGGGGGAGCAGTACTTC
TRBD1	TRBJ2-7	15	TRBV19	-	CASSIEGQGFYEQYF	TGTGCCAGTAGTATAGAGGGACAGGGCTTCTACGAGCAGTACTTC
-	TRBJ2-2	14	TRBV6-5	-	CASSSAANTGELFF	TGTGCCAGCAGTAGTGCGGCGAACACCGGGGAGCTGTTTTTT
-	TRBJ1-6	16	TRBV7-2	-	CASSLPRGVAGSPLHF	TGTGCCAGCAGCTTACCGCGGGGGGTTGCTGGTTCACCCCTCCACTTT
-	TRBJ2-2	14	TRBV6-5	-	CASSQGIGTGELFF	TGTGCCAGCAGTCAGGGGATAGGCACCGGGGAGCTGTTTTTT
-	TRBJ2-1	13	TRBV28	-	CASNGIRYNEQFF	TGTGCCAGCAACGGGATACGATACAATGAGCAGTTCTTC
-	TRBJ2-1	13	TRBV28	-	CASRPQGQGEQFF	TGTGCCAGCAGACCACAGGGTCAGGGTGAGCAGTTCTTC
TRBD1	TRBJ1-5	19	TRBV19	-	CASSSLQGAVTYSNQPQHF	TGTGCCAGTAGTAGTCTCCAGGGGGCTGTTACATATAGCAATCAGCCCCAGCATTTT
-	TRBJ2-1	16	TRBV7-3	-	CASSLGRFGSVNEQFF	TGTGCCAGCAGCTTAGGAAGGTTCGGGTCGGTTAATGAGCAGTTCTTC
-	TRBJ1-3	15	TRBV6-2/TRBV6-3	-	CASSYSPDRGNTIYF	TGTGCCAGCAGTTACTCCCCGGACAGAGGAAACACCATATATTTT
-	TRBJ2-1	11	TRBV5-3	-	CAYHSPREQFF	TGTGCCTACCATTCCCCCCGGGAGCAGTTCTTC
-	TRBJ1-2	11	TRBV5-4	-	CASSRQGGYTF	TGTGCCAGCAGCCGGCAGGGTGGCTACACCTTC
-	TRBJ1-2	12	TRBV30	-	CAWEGGNYGYTF	TGTGCCTGGGAGGGCGGGAACTATGGCTACACCTTC
TRBD1	TRBJ1-5	16	TRBV28	-	CASRRQQGGSNQPQHF	TGTGCCAGCAGACGCCAACAGGGGGGTAGCAATCAGCCCCAGCATTTT
-	TRBJ2-1	13	TRBV19	-	CASTTLGGNEQFF	TGTGCCAGTACTACCCTAGGCGGCAATGAGCAGTTCTTC
TRBD1	TRBJ2-7	13	TRBV12-3/TRBV12-4	-	CASSHGQAYEQYF	TGTGCCAGCAGTCACGGACAGGCCTACGAGCAGTACTTC
TRBD2	TRBJ2-7	15	TRBV5-1	-	CASSYSGRPSYEQYF	TGCGCCAGCAGCTATAGCGGGAGGCCCTCCTACGAGCAGTACTTC
-	TRBJ2-2	15	TRBV19	-	CASSIGLSDTGELFF	TGTGCCAGTAGTATCGGACTTAGTGACACCGGGGAGCTGTTTTTT
-	TRBJ2-2	14	TRBV29-1	-	CSVAGGSNTGELFF	TGCAGCGTTGCGGGTGGTTCGAACACCGGGGAGCTGTTTTTT
TRBD2	TRBJ2-1	15	TRBV3-1/TRBV3-2	once	CASSQDASGGGEQFF	TGTGCCAGCAGCCAAGATGCTAGCGGGGGGGGAGAGCAGTTCTTC
TRBD1	TRBJ1-1	14	TRBV7-2	once	CASRPGGRGTEAFF	TGTGCCAGCAGACCAGGGGGCCGTGGCACTGAAGCTTTCTTT
TRBD2	TRBJ2-1	17	TRBV24-1	few	CATSDFGAGGSYNEQFF	TGTGCCACCAGTGATTTCGGGGCGGGGGGCTCCTACAATGAGCAGTTCTTC
-	TRBJ2-1	14	TRBV7-9	-	CASSLTGYYNEQFF	TGTGCCAGCAGCTTAACAGGGTACTACAATGAGCAGTTCTTC
-	TRBJ2-1	12	TRBV7-9	-	CASSSTWNEQFF	TGTGCCAGCAGCTCTACTTGGAATGAGCAGTTCTTC
-	TRBJ1-1	12	TRBV30	-	CAWSVRVAEAFF	TGTGCCTGGAGTGTACGGGTCGCTGAAGCTTTCTTT
-	TRBJ1-1	11	TRBV28	-	CASSRAVEAFF	TGTGCCAGCAGCCGAGCGGTTGAAGCTTTCTTT
TRBD2	TRBJ2-3	16	TRBV5-4	-	CASSGLAGGGTDTQYF	TGTGCCAGCAGTGGACTAGCGGGGGGCGGCACAGATACGCAGTATTTT
TRBD2	TRBJ2-7	15	TRBV10-2	-	CASRQQAGASYEQYF	TGCGCCAGCCGGCAGCAAGCGGGAGCCTCCTACGAGCAGTACTTC
-	TRBJ1-2	14	TRBV16	-	CASSQSRAGDGYTF	TGTGCCAGCAGCCAATCTCGGGCAGGGGATGGCTACACCTTC
TRBD2	TRBJ2-3	17	TRBV4-1	-	CASSQGSGGARTDTQYF	TGCGCCAGCAGCCAAGGATCCGGGGGGGCACGCACAGATACGCAGTATTTT
-	TRBJ2-7	15	TRBV4-2	once	CASSQEVQTYYEQYF	TGTGCCAGCAGCCAAGAAGTGCAAACTTACTACGAGCAGTACTTC
-	TRBJ2-3	14	TRBV29-1	-	CSVDKPGSTDTQYF	TGCAGCGTTGACAAGCCGGGAAGCACAGATACGCAGTATTTT
-	TRBJ2-5	13	TRBV2	-	CASTGEIQETQYF	TGTGCCAGCACTGGGGAGATTCAAGAGACCCAGTACTTC